This is a list of T cell receptor beta chains from one sample in a study of spatial heterogeneity in lung cancer. TCRdb used MiXCR to reprocess the 5' RACE reads, holding one entry per CDR3 protein. The table records roughly 75,000 distinct CDR3 sequences, more than 10% of them present only once. Sequences were derived from PBMCs, sampled at surgery. These receptors came from a male donor with early-stage non-small cell lung cancer. CDR3s include the opening cysteine and the closing phenylalanine or tryptophan. The D gene is left open where the match is weak. Not all rows give a size; the values are once, few, many and, for expanded clones, a class.

v_gene,abundance,j_gene,d_gene,CDR3aa,CDR3nt
TRBV29-1,few,TRBJ2-7,NA,CSVDWDTEQYF,TGCAGCGTTGATTGGGACACCGAGCAGTACTTC
TRBV2,few,TRBJ2-2,TRBD2,CASTRLAGPTGELFF,TGTGCCAGCACTCGACTAGCGGGCCCCACCGGGGAGCTGTTTTTT
TRBV20-1,few,TRBJ1-2,NA,CSARDAGAGFYGYTF,TGCAGTGCTAGAGATGCGGGGGCGGGATTCTATGGCTACACCTTC
TRBV20-1,few,TRBJ1-1,TRBD1,CSAYLQGSGVNTEAFF,TGCAGTGCTTATCTACAGGGGAGTGGAGTGAACACTGAAGCTTTCTTT
TRBV29-1,many,TRBJ2-3,TRBD2,CSFLGLAGTDTQYF,TGCAGCTTCTTGGGACTAGCGGGCACAGATACGCAGTATTTT
TRBV11-3,many,TRBJ2-3,TRBD2,CASSSGQRLAGVTDTQYF,TGTGCCAGCAGCTCGGGACAGCGACTAGCGGGAGTCACAGATACGCAGTATTTT
TRBV7-6,few,TRBJ2-3,NA,CASSLAQGRTDTQYF,TGTGCCAGCAGCTTAGCACAGGGCCGCACAGATACGCAGTATTTT
TRBV11-3,few,TRBJ2-3,NA,CASREGSKYTQYF,TGTGCCAGCAGAGAGGGCTCCAAGTATACGCAGTATTTT
TRBV25-1,NA,TRBJ1-1,NA,CASSGDRNTEAFF,TGTGCCAGCAGCGGCGACAGGAACACTGAAGCTTTCTTT
TRBV20-1,NA,TRBJ2-7,TRBD2,CSAGPAGDRYEQYF,TGCAGTGCTGGACCAGCGGGGGACCGCTACGAGCAGTACTTC
TRBV11-3,few,TRBJ1-1,NA,CASSLGFITTEAFF,TGTGCCAGCAGCTTAGGGTTCATCACGACTGAAGCTTTCTTT
TRBV20-1,few,TRBJ1-5,NA,CSARRGDQPQHF,TGCAGTGCTAGAAGGGGGGATCAGCCCCAGCATTTT
TRBV30,NA,TRBJ2-4,TRBD2,CAWNQRGSLAGNIQYF,TGTGCCTGGAATCAGAGGGGATCACTAGCGGGAAACATTCAGTACTTC
TRBV4-2,few,TRBJ2-7,NA,CASSQVGREQYF,TGTGCCAGCAGCCAAGTGGGTCGGGAGCAGTACTTC
TRBV7-2,NA,TRBJ2-4,TRBD2,CASSPGGGLSIQYF,TGTGCCAGCAGCCCCGGGGGGGGGCTAAGCATTCAGTACTTC
TRBV2,NA,TRBJ2-7,NA,CASSEGTESSYEQYF,TGTGCCAGCAGTGAAGGGACGGAGAGCTCCTACGAGCAGTACTTC
TRBV2,NA,TRBJ1-1,TRBD1,CASSENSGQGYTEAFF,TGTGCCAGCAGTGAAAATTCGGGACAGGGGTACACTGAAGCTTTCTTT
TRBV7-8,many,TRBJ2-1,TRBD2,CASSLTGTSGYNEQFF,TGTGCCAGCAGCCTTACCGGGACTAGCGGTTACAATGAGCAGTTCTTC
TRBV9,NA,TRBJ2-7,NA,CASSVLTDGEQYF,TGTGCCAGCAGCGTCCTCACCGACGGAGAGCAGTACTTC
TRBV29-1,few,TRBJ1-1,TRBD1,CSVEEQGSAFF,TGCAGCGTTGAAGAACAGGGGAGCGCTTTCTTT
TRBV2,NA,TRBJ1-2,NA,CASSAEDIPYGYTF,TGTGCCAGCAGCGCGGAGGACATACCCTATGGCTACACCTTC
TRBV7-8,NA,TRBJ2-5,NA,CASSLAIVRELDRGTQYF,TGTGCCAGCAGCTTAGCGATTGTCAGGGAGCTGGATAGAGGGACCCAGTACTTC
TRBV12-3/TRBV12-4,few,TRBJ1-3,TRBD1,CASSLTGQGTSAEYF,TGTGCCAGCAGTTTAACCGGACAGGGGACGTCTGCGGAATATTTT
TRBV27,many,TRBJ1-5,NA,CASSPNANLNQPQHF,TGTGCCAGCAGCCCCAATGCTAACTTAAATCAGCCCCAGCATTTT
TRBV6-1,many,TRBJ2-7,TRBD1,CASSDRDSLSYEQYF,TGTGCCAGCAGTGATAGGGACAGTCTCTCCTACGAGCAGTACTTC
TRBV3-1,NA,TRBJ2-4,NA,CASSQEPGYSIQYF,TGTGCCAGCAGCCAAGAACCGGGCTATTCCATTCAGTACTTC
TRBV6-5,NA,TRBJ2-5,NA,CASTNTETQYF,TGTGCCAGCACCAACACGGAGACCCAGTACTTC
TRBV6-5,NA,TRBJ2-3,NA,CASSYGGGAHTDTQYF,TGTGCCAGCAGTTACGGAGGGGGGGCCCACACAGATACGCAGTATTTT
TRBV4-1,NA,TRBJ2-2,NA,CASRLLPEGSTGELFF,TGCGCCAGCAGGCTTCTTCCCGAAGGCAGCACCGGGGAGCTGTTTTTT
TRBV7-8,NA,TRBJ1-1,NA,CASSLGSPRNTEAFF,TGTGCCAGCAGCTTAGGGTCCCCGCGGAACACTGAAGCTTTCTTT
TRBV29-1,NA,TRBJ1-6,TRBD1,CSVGDRVNGSPLHF,TGCAGCGTTGGGGACAGGGTTAATGGTTCACCCCTCCACTTT
TRBV6-1,many,TRBJ2-7,TRBD1,CASSEADRGFLYEQYF,TGTGCCAGCAGTGAAGCAGACAGGGGATTTTTGTACGAGCAGTACTTC
TRBV5-1,many,TRBJ2-3,NA,CASRGRTADTQYF,TGCGCCAGCAGGGGCAGGACCGCAGATACGCAGTATTTT
TRBV20-1,few,TRBJ1-2,TRBD1,CSAVDRDYGYTF,TGCAGTGCCGTAGACAGGGACTATGGCTACACCTTC
TRBV27,NA,TRBJ1-2,NA,CASSLSGDYGYTF,TGTGCCAGCAGTTTATCTGGGGACTATGGCTACACCTTC
TRBV7-9,NA,TRBJ2-7,TRBD2,CASSPSGRGDEQYF,TGTGCCAGCAGCCCTAGCGGGAGGGGCGACGAGCAGTACTTC
TRBV6-2/TRBV6-3,few,TRBJ1-5,NA,CASSYPRTRSNQPQHF,TGTGCCAGCAGTTACCCTCGGACAAGGAGCAATCAGCCCCAGCATTTT
TRBV7-3,few,TRBJ2-5,TRBD1,CASSPLGGQQETQYF,TGTGCCAGCAGCCCCTTAGGGGGACAGCAAGAGACCCAGTACTTC
TRBV7-2,many,TRBJ1-2,NA,CASSPLYGYTF,TGTGCCAGCAGTCCCCTCTATGGCTACACCTTC
TRBV10-3,NA,TRBJ2-7,TRBD1,CAISEDGTAYEQYF,TGTGCCATCAGTGAGGACGGGACAGCTTACGAGCAGTACTTC
TRBV9,many,TRBJ2-1,TRBD2,CASSGLAGIDNEQFF,TGTGCCAGCAGCGGACTAGCGGGGATTGACAATGAGCAGTTCTTC
TRBV6-5,many,TRBJ2-2,TRBD2,CASRRLAGTGELFF,TGTGCCAGCCGAAGACTAGCGGGAACCGGGGAGCTGTTTTTT
TRBV16,NA,TRBJ1-1,NA,CASSQSSIGQTEAFF,TGTGCCAGCAGCCAATCGTCAATTGGACAGACTGAAGCTTTCTTT
TRBV6-2/TRBV6-3,many,TRBJ1-2,NA,CASRNPSGRGTAGYTF,TGTGCCAGCAGAAACCCATCGGGACGAGGTACCGCTGGCTACACCTTC
TRBV6-2/TRBV6-3,few,TRBJ2-1,NA,CASSRVEFEQFF,TGTGCCAGCAGTCGGGTAGAGTTTGAGCAGTTCTTC
TRBV29-1,many,TRBJ2-5,NA,CSAEGLQETQYF,TGCAGCGCCGAAGGGCTGCAAGAGACCCAGTACTTC
TRBV10-3,many,TRBJ1-6,TRBD1,CAIRAGGLNSPLHF,TGTGCCATCAGGGCAGGGGGCTTGAATTCACCCCTCCACTTT
TRBV3-1,NA,TRBJ1-1,TRBD1,CASSQEGAAEAFF,TGTGCCAGCAGCCAGGAGGGGGCTGCTGAAGCTTTCTTT
TRBV19,NA,TRBJ2-3,TRBD2,CASSNFPSGDTDTQYF,TGTGCCAGTAGTAACTTCCCTAGCGGGGACACAGATACGCAGTATTTT
TRBV24-1,few,TRBJ2-1,NA,CATSDLQGGVRNEQFF,TGTGCCACCAGTGATTTGCAAGGCGGAGTCCGCAATGAGCAGTTCTTC
TRBV20-1,NA,TRBJ2-7,NA,CSARGVADTYEQYF,TGCAGTGCTAGGGGAGTAGCGGACACCTACGAGCAGTACTTC
TRBV19,many,TRBJ2-5,TRBD1,CASSLQGWGETQYF,TGTGCCAGTAGTCTACAGGGGTGGGGAGAGACCCAGTACTTC
TRBV5-4,NA,TRBJ2-5,TRBD2,CASTLIGSGSTRRGQETQYF,TGTGCCAGCACTCTCATCGGTAGCGGGAGTACAAGGAGGGGGCAAGAGACCCAGTACTTC
TRBV15,many,TRBJ1-5,NA,CATSRVPREGIGNQPQHF,TGTGCCACCAGCAGAGTCCCCCGGGAGGGTATAGGCAATCAGCCCCAGCATTTT
TRBV12-3/TRBV12-4,NA,TRBJ2-5,TRBD1,CASSSSGTGARETQYF,TGTGCCAGCAGTTCTTCCGGGACAGGGGCCCGGGAGACCCAGTACTTC
TRBV10-3,NA,TRBJ1-5,TRBD1,CAITDRDDQPQHF,TGTGCCATCACTGACAGGGATGATCAGCCCCAGCATTTT
TRBV7-2,few,TRBJ2-2,NA,CASSLRLAVHSNTGELFF,TGTGCCAGCAGCTTAAGGTTGGCGGTCCACTCGAACACCGGGGAGCTGTTTTTT
TRBV15,many,TRBJ2-7,TRBD2,CATSRDLAGDHEQYF,TGTGCCACCAGCAGAGATCTAGCGGGAGACCACGAGCAGTACTTC
TRBV7-2,few,TRBJ2-1,TRBD2,CASSPIAGEYGEQFF,TGTGCCAGCAGCCCCATAGCGGGAGAGTATGGTGAGCAGTTCTTC